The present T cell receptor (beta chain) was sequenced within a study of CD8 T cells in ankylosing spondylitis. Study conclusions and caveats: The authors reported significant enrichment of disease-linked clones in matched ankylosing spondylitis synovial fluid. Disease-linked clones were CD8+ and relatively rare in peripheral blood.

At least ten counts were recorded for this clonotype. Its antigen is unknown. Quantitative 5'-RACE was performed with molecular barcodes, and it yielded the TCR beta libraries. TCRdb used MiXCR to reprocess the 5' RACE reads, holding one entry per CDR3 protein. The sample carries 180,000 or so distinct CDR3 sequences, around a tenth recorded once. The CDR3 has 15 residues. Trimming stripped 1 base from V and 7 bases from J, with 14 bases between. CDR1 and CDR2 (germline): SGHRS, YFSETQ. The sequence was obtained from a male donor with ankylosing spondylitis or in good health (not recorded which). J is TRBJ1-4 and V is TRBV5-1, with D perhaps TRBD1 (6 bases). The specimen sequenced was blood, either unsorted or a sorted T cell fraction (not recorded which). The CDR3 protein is CASSLSSGAGEKLFF. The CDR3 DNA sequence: TGCGCCAGCAGCTTGTCCTCGGGGGCTGGTGAAAAACTGTTTTTT.